The sequence of this T cell receptor beta chain was determined in a study of blood T cell repertoires in COVID-19. About the research overall: The United States, Italy and Spain were the sources of the acute and convalescent COVID-19 samples.

This CDR3 has 15 amino acids. In the authors' methods: Amplification with reference gene primers provided the estimates of nucleated cell counts. This table comes from immunoSEQ multiplex PCR, and its TCRdb copy is limited to in-frame clones, with some not included. V and J calls and clone size are those listed in that table; D and trimming were worked out from the DNA. Counted here are roughly 250,000 clones, around 90% occurring once; the ten biggest clones make up over 6%. The source of this sequence is a woman in her 30s with acute COVID-19. V is TRBV21-1 and J is TRBJ2-2; the D call TRBD1 from the table was never checked on the DNA. TRBV21-1 is an annotated pseudogene. The sequenced sample consisted of PBMCs or T cells enriched from blood (not recorded which). The CDR3, as DNA: TGTGCCAGCAGCTCCGACGACGGACACGCCGGGGAGCTGTTTTTT. The encoded protein is CASSSDDGHAGELFF.